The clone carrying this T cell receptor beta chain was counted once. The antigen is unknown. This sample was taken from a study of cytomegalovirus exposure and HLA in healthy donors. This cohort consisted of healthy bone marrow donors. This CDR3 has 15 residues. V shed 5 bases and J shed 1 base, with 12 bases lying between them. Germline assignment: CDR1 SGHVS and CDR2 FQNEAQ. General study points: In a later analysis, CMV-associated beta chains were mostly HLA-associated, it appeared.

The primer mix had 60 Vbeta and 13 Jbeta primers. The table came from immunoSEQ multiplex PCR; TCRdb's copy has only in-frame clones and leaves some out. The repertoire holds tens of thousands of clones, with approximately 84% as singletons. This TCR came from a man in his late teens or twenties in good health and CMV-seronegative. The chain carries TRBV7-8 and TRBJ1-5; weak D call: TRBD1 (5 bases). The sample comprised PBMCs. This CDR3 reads CASSRSGGSNQPQHF. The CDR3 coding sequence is TGTGCCAGCAGCCGCTCGGGGGGAAGCAATCAGCCCCAGCATTTT.